Listed below are T cell receptor beta chains from one sample, sequenced in a study of T cell changes during pregnancy in multiple sclerosis. Data came from immunoSEQ multiplex PCR; TCRdb stores just in-frame clones and leaves some out. The data contain more than 60,000 clones, 91% of them singletons. Source: CD4+ T cells from peripheral blood mononuclear cells, taken in the third trimester of pregnancy. The receptors were gathered from a female donor in good health, enrolled as a control in a pregnancy study. Each CDR3 is given with its conserved first and last residue. D genes are given only for firm matches. Only part of the rows carry a size: once, few, many, or a class if the clone is expanded.

.	TRBV11-2	TRBJ2-2	.	CASRVTGWNTGELFF	TGTGCCAGCAGGGTGACAGGTTGGAACACCGGGGAGCTGTTTTTT
.	TRBV7-9	TRBJ1-6	.	CASSRPTGTNSPLHF	TGTGCCAGCAGCCGACCTACAGGGACTAATTCACCCCTCCACTTT
.	TRBV6-4	TRBJ2-2	once	CASTAGVDTGELFF	TGTGCCAGCACGGCAGGGGTGGACACCGGGGAGCTGTTTTTT
TRBD1	TRBV15	TRBJ1-5	.	CATSPGQTNQPQHF	TGTGCCACCAGCCCGGGACAGACCAATCAGCCCCAGCATTTT
TRBD1	TRBV6-5	TRBJ2-7	once	CASSQGTAYEQYF	TGTGCCAGCAGCCAGGGGACAGCCTACGAGCAGTACTTC
TRBD1	TRBV5-4	TRBJ2-7	.	CASTRTGFYEQYF	TGTGCCAGCACCCGGACAGGGTTTTACGAGCAGTACTTC
TRBD1	TRBV7-2	TRBJ1-2	.	CASRPGTTGPYGYTF	TGTGCCAGCAGGCCCGGCACGACAGGGCCCTATGGCTACACCTTC
TRBD1	TRBV19	TRBJ2-3	.	CASSITGDRGSYF	TGTGCCAGTAGTATAACCGGAGACAGGGGTTCATATTTT
.	TRBV19	TRBJ1-2	few	CASSIRPAADYGYTF	TGTGCCAGTAGTATTCGGCCCGCAGCGGACTATGGCTACACCTTC
.	TRBV19	TRBJ2-3	.	CASSIAGADTQYF	TGTGCCAGTAGTATAGCAGGGGCAGATACGCAGTATTTT
TRBD2	TRBV7-8	TRBJ2-3	.	CASSLGRDTDTQYF	TGTGCCAGCAGCTTGGGGAGGGACACAGATACGCAGTATTTT
.	TRBV14	TRBJ1-2	.	CASSQERGYGYTF	TGTGCCAGCAGCCAAGAACGAGGCTATGGCTACACCTTC
.	TRBV5-4	TRBJ1-2	.	CASSLDLGYTF	TGTGCCAGCAGCTTGGATCTTGGCTACACCTTC
TRBD2	TRBV7-3	TRBJ2-3	.	CASSLKGGATQYF	TGTGCCAGCAGCTTAAAGGGAGGGGCAACGCAGTATTTT
.	TRBV19	TRBJ2-2	.	CASSVQDGAGELFF	TGTGCCAGTAGTGTACAGGACGGTGCCGGGGAGCTGTTTTTT
TRBD1	TRBV19	TRBJ1-2	.	CASSPWTGGSYGYTF	TGTGCCAGTAGCCCCTGGACAGGGGGCTCCTATGGCTACACCTTC